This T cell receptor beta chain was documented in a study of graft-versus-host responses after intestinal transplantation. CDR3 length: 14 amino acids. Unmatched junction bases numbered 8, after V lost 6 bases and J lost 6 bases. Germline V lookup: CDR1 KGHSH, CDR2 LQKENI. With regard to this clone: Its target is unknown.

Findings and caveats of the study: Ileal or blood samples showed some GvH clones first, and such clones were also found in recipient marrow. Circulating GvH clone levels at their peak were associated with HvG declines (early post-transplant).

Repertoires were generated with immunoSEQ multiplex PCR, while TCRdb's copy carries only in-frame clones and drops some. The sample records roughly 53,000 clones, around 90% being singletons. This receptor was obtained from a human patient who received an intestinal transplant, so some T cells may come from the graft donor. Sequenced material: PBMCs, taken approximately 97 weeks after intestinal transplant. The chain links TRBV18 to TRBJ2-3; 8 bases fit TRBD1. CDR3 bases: TGTGCCAGCTCGACGGGACAGGAGGACGATACGCAGTATTTT. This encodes CASSTGQEDDTQYF.